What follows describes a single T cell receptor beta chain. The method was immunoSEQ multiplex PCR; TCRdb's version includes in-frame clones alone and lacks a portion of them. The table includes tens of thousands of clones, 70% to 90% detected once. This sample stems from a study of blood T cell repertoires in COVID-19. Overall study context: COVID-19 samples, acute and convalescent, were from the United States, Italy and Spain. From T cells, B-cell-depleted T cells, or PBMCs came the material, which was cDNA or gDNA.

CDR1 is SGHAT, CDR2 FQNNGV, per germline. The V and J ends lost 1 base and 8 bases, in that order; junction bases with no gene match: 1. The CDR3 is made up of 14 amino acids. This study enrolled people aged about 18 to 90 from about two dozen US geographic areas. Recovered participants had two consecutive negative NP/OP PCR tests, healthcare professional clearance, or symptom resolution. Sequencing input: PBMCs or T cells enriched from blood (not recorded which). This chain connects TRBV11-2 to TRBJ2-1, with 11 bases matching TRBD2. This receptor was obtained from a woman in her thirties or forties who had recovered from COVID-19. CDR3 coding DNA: TGTGCCAGCAGCTTAGTAGCGGGGGGGCATGAGCAGTTCTTC. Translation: CASSLVAGGHEQFF.